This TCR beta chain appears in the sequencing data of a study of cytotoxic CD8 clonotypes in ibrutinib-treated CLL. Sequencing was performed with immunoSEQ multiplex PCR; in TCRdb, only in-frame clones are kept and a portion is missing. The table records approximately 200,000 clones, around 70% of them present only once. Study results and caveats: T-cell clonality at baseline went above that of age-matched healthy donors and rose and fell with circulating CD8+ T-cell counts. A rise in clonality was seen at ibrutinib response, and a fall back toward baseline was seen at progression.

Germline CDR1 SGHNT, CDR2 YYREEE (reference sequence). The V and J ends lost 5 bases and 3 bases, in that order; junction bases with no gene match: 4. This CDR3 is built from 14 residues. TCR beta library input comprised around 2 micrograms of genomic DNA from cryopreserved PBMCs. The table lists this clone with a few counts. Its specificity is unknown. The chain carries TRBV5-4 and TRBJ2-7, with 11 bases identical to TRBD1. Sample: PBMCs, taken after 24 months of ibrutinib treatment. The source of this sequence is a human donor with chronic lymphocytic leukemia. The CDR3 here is CASSWTGGSYEQYF. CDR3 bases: TGTGCCAGCAGTTGGACAGGGGGCAGCTACGAGCAGTACTTC. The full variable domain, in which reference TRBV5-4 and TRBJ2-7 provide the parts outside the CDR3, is ETGVTQSPTHLIKTRGQQVTLRCSSQSGHNTVSWYQQALGQGPQFIFQYYREEENGRGNFPPRFSGLQFPNYSSELNVNALELDDSALYLCASSWTGGSYEQYFGPGTRLTVT.